The clone carrying this T cell receptor beta chain showed up many times. V shed 0 bases and J shed 5 bases, with 4 bases lying between them. Germline V gene sequence: CDR1 MNHNY, CDR2 SVGAGI (reference sequence). This CDR3 region has 13 residues. The sample comes from a study of T cells in Graves' hyperthyroidism and ophthalmopathy. TCR beta CDR3 region amplification was performed from RNA transcripts. Primed by the HTBI set, a first-round RT-PCR was run on the TCR CDR3. From the multiplex PCR reads, TCRdb called clonotypes with MiXCR, one entry per CDR3 protein. This table has roughly 300,000 distinct CDR3 sequences, 20% to 25% appearing once.

The chain recombines TRBV6-6 with TRBJ2-2; D gene ambiguous. The sample consisted of blood. This clonotype was sampled from a woman aged 45-60 years with Graves' hyperthyroidism. The CDR3 coding sequence is TGTGCCAGCAGTTACTCATTTACCGGGGAGCTGTTTTTT. Translation: CASSYSFTGELFF.